These 6 T cell receptor beta chains came from one sample sequenced in a study of T-cell reconstitution after alpha-beta-depleted transplantation in children. Molecular barcoding with unique molecular identifiers was used for the TCRbeta library. Each CDR3 protein is one row after TCRdb ran MiXCR on the PCR reads. Among 300,000 or so distinct CDR3 sequences listed, around 25% were seen once. Sequenced here: PBMCs, mostly from graft donor cells, sampled 180 days after TCRalphabeta/CD19-depleted stem cell transplant. Every receptor here comes from a male patient between 10 and 17 years old who had a stem cell transplant for acute lymphoblastic leukemia, so the T cells may come from the graft donor.

There are a few counts of this clonotype. The chain combines TRBV27 with TRBJ2-1; the D gene is possibly TRBD1 (5 bases). CDR3 length equals 14 residues. Germline values: CDR1 MNHEY, CDR2 SMNVEV (reference sequence). With 2 bases removed from V and 6 bases from J, the gap between germline ends came to 11 bases. This CDR3 is CASSLARVGNEQFF. The CDR3, as DNA: TGTGCCAGCAGTTTAGCCAGGGTAGGCAATGAGCAGTTCTTC.

The chain is built from TRBV5-1 and TRBJ2-1; 9 bases match TRBD2. J lost 3 bases, V lost 5 bases, and 3 bases had no gene match. There are 14 residues in the CDR3. The V gene's germline CDR1 is SGHRS and CDR2 YFSETQ. CDR3 sequence reads: CASRVTSGYNEQFF. The CDR3 nucleotides read TGCGCCAGCAGAGTGACTAGCGGCTACAATGAGCAGTTCTTC.

Only a few counts were recorded for this clonotype. The chain carries TRBV6-5 and TRBJ2-3, with unresolved D. The CDR3 has 14 residues. The V end lost 1 base, the J end lost 1 base, and 6 bases lay between the germline ends. Germline values: CDR1 MNHEY, CDR2 SVGAGI. The CDR3 spells CASSYYRGTDTQYF. CDR3 DNA: TGTGCCAGCAGTTACTACAGAGGCACAGATACGCAGTATTTT.

The V call is TRBV4-1, the J call TRBJ2-2, with unresolved D. The CDR3 extends over 16 amino acids. Deletions cut 4 bases from V and 0 bases from J, with 12 bases between. CDR1 MGHRA and CDR2 YSYEKL come from the germline V gene. This chain's CDR3 is CASSPGVNPNTGELFF. The CDR3 DNA follows: TGCGCCAGCAGCCCAGGCGTAAATCCGAACACCGGGGAGCTGTTTTTT.

Ten or more counts support this clonotype. The rearrangement joins TRBV7-9 to TRBJ2-1, with D hard to call. Germline V lookup: CDR1 SEHNR, CDR2 FQNEAQ (reference sequence). Between the trimmed V and J ends, which lost 7 bases and 6 bases, there was a span of 19 bases. The CDR3 totals 15 residues. Here the CDR3 DNA reads TGTGCCAGCACCCGAGGACCACTACTACCCAATGAGCAGTTCTTC. It encodes CASTRGPLLPNEQFF.

The V gene is TRBV10-3, the J gene TRBJ2-7, with D possibly TRBD1 on 6 matching bases. The V end was cut by 4 bases, the J end by 0 bases, with 16 bases between. Germline CDR1 reads ENHRY; CDR2 reads SYGVKD. The length of the CDR3 is 16 residues. CDR3 DNA: TGTGCCATCAGTGCCAGGGAGAGGGGACACTCCTACGAGCAGTACTTC. Protein sequence: CAISARERGHSYEQYF.